Listed here are 20 T cell receptor beta chains from one sample, sequenced in a study of T-cell memory formation after mild COVID-19. TCRdb processed the 5' RACE reads anew with MiXCR; each CDR3 protein has one entry. Of a few hundred thousand distinct CDR3 sequences in the sample, roughly 18% are singletons; the top ten hold more than 20%. Material for sequencing was PBMCs or a T cell subset sorted from them (not recorded which). Receptor source: a man aged 18 to 35 who had mild COVID-19 (a few samples of this study predate the infection). Cell type and time point are not known.

This clonotype has only a few counts. J is TRBJ2-5 and V is TRBV6-5; D gene unclear. The CDR3 is made up of 16 amino acids. V was shortened by 0 bases and J by 5 bases, with 16 bases between the two germline ends. Germline CDR1 is MNHEY and CDR2 is SVGAGI. This CDR3 is CASSYSATARTETQYF. CDR3 DNA: TGTGCCAGCAGTTACTCGGCAACAGCTCGGACCGAGACCCAGTACTTC.

The chain has TRBV20-1 and TRBJ2-3; D remains ambiguous. Germline assignment: CDR1 DFQATT and CDR2 SNEGSKA (reference sequence). The CDR3 loop spans 13 amino acids. Trimming took off 3 bases at V and 4 bases at J, with 11 bases between the two ends. The CDR3 DNA reads TGCAGTGCTAGCCGTGGTGCCGCAGATACGCAGTATTTT. Its protein is CSASRGAADTQYF.

The table lists this clonotype with many counts. The chain is built from TRBV28 and TRBJ2-1; D is unclear. The CDR3 contains 16 residues. Trimming stripped 3 bases from V and 2 bases from J, with 14 bases between. The germline CDR1 and CDR2 sequences are MDHEN and SYDVKM. The DNA for the CDR3 is TGTGCCAGCAGTTTGGGCCCCTTGGGAACCTACAATGAGCAGTTCTTC. This gives the protein CASSLGPLGTYNEQFF.

This chain joins TRBV7-8 and TRBJ1-5, with D perhaps TRBD1 (5 bases). Per germline, CDR1 SGHVS and CDR2 FQNEAQ. V lost 6 bases, J lost 0 bases, and 12 bases lay in between. The CDR3 loop spans 15 amino acids. DNA of the CDR3: TGTGCCAGCAGTCCCTGGGGGGATAGCAATCAGCCCCAGCATTTT. Its protein product is CASSPWGDSNQPQHF.

The genes are TRBV7-6 and TRBJ2-3, with D unresolved. Germline loops: CDR1 SGHVS, CDR2 FNYEAQ. V lost 4 bases, J lost 12 bases, and 14 bases lay in between. CDR3 size: 12 residues. In DNA form, the CDR3 reads TGTGCCAGCAGCTCCTTGCCGGGTTCCCAGTATTTT. This encodes CASSSLPGSQYF.

The V gene is TRBV5-4, the J gene TRBJ2-1, with D possibly being TRBD2 (7 bases). V lost 4 bases and J 10 bases, leaving 15 bases between the germline ends. This CDR3 contains 13 residues. The V gene's germline CDR1 is SGHNT and CDR2 YYREEE (reference sequence). CDR3 sequence: CASSLDRGAEQFF. CDR3 bases: TGTGCCAGCAGCCTGGATCGGGGGGCGGAGCAGTTCTTC.

This clonotype appeared a few times. This chain uses TRBV28 with TRBJ2-7, with 7 bases that match TRBD2. The CDR3 runs 14 residues. Germline values: CDR1 MDHEN, CDR2 SYDVKM. Trimming removed 4 bases from V and 4 bases from J; junction bases left unmatched: 7. Here the CDR3 reads CASSSGQGLYEQYV. In DNA, the CDR3 is TGTGCCAGCAGTTCTGGGCAGGGACTATACGAGCAGTACGTC.

This clonotype has more than one count but fewer than ten. The chain has TRBV12-3 or TRBV12-4 and TRBJ1-3; D remains unclear. The V and J ends lost 6 bases and 5 bases respectively, with 8 bases between them. This CDR3 is 12 amino acids long. The CDR3: CASSPGRNTIYF. For the CDR3, the DNA is TGTGCCAGCAGCCCCGGTCGAAACACCATATATTTT.

V gene TRBV6-1 combines with J gene TRBJ1-2; TRBD1 matches at 7 bases. This CDR3 is 15 amino acids long. V gave up 10 bases and J gave up 4 bases; unmatched junction bases: 15. Per germline, CDR1 MNHNS and CDR2 SASEGT. CDR3 sequence reads: CATREQGFPFYGYTF. Written as DNA, the CDR3 is TGTGCCACCCGGGAACAGGGGTTCCCCTTCTATGGCTACACCTTC.

This clonotype was seen only a few times. The rearrangement uses TRBV7-3 and TRBJ2-1; 9 positions match TRBD1. The CDR3 has 14 residues. Germline CDR1 is SGHTA and CDR2 is FQGTGA. Trimming at V came to 3 bases and at J to 9 bases, leaving 6 bases not matched to a gene. CDR3: CASSFGTGKTEQFF. CDR3 nucleotide sequence: TGTGCCAGCAGCTTCGGGACAGGGAAGACTGAGCAGTTCTTC.

The chain links TRBV7-9 to TRBJ1-1; no firm D call. The V end was cut by 1 base, the J end by 7 bases, with 7 bases between. Germline V gene lookup returns CDR1 SEHNR and CDR2 FQNEAQ (reference sequence). The CDR3 extends over 12 amino acids. DNA for the CDR3: TGTGCCAGCAGCTTAGGCCGCGGTGAAGCTTTCTTT. It yields the protein CASSLGRGEAFF.

The rearrangement uses TRBV5-1 and TRBJ2-3; 15 bases agree with TRBD2. CDR1 SGHRS and CDR2 YFSETQ come from the germline V gene. The CDR3 runs 20 residues. The ends lost 0 bases at V and 8 bases at J; junction bases unmatched: 16. CDR3: CASSLDPASGTSGGSGTQYF. The CDR3 DNA is TGCGCCAGCAGCTTGGATCCGGCATCAGGGACTAGCGGGGGGAGCGGTACGCAGTATTTT.

This clonotype was detected a few times. The V call is TRBV18, the J call TRBJ2-2, with unresolved D. The germline V and J ends were trimmed by 3 bases and 1 base, with 21 bases remaining between them. The CDR3 consists of 19 residues. Per the germline V gene, CDR1 is KGHSH and CDR2 is LQKENI. The CDR3 sequence is CASSPPGGSVVLNTGELFF. The DNA for the CDR3 is TGTGCCAGCTCACCTCCTGGTGGCAGCGTGGTGTTGAACACCGGGGAGCTGTTTTTT.

This clonotype has only a few counts. V usage is TRBV12-3 or TRBV12-4 and J usage is TRBJ2-2, with D possibly matching TRBD2 (6 bases). The CDR3 is 15 residues long. Between the trimmed V and J ends, which lost 8 bases and 6 bases, there was a span of 19 bases. CDR3 amino acids: CASGRELASAGELFF. The CDR3 DNA sequence: TGTGCCAGCGGTCGAGAGCTAGCGTCCGCCGGGGAGCTGTTTTTT.

The table lists this clonotype with a few counts. Here the CDR3 reads CASGRGGEAFF. The CDR3 DNA is TGTGCCAGCGGAAGGGGTGGGGAAGCTTTCTTT. This chain uses TRBV5-5 with TRBJ1-1; TRBD1 is a possible D gene (5 bases). V gave up 7 bases and J gave up 8 bases, with 12 bases separating them. The CDR3 covers 11 residues. Germline V gene lookup returns CDR1 SGHKS and CDR2 YYEKEE (reference sequence). The whole variable domain, remainder taken from reference TRBV5-5 and TRBJ1-1, is DAGVTQSPTHLIKTRGQQVTLRCSPISGHKSVSWYQQVLGQGPQFIFQYYEKEERGRGNFPDRFSARQFPNYSSELNVNALLLGDSALYLCASGRGGEAFFGQGTRLTVV.

The gene calls are TRBV6-2 or TRBV6-3 and TRBJ1-5, with 7 bases identical to TRBD1. Germline CDR1 is MNHEY and CDR2 is SVGEGT. V shed 5 bases and J 8 bases; nucleotides not matched to a gene: 9. The CDR3 is 14 amino acids. In DNA form, the CDR3 reads TGTGCCAGCAGTCGGAACAGGGGTAGGGAGCCCCAGCATTTT. Its translation is CASSRNRGREPQHF.

This clonotype was observed a handful of times. The chain couples TRBV7-2 to TRBJ2-7; 10 nucleotides match TRBD1. The CDR3 has 15 residues. Germline assignment: CDR1 SGHTA and CDR2 FQGNSA. J lost 6 bases, V lost 3 bases, and 8 bases had no gene match. The CDR3 DNA follows: TGTGCCAGCAGCTTTGCCGTGACAGGGGGCCGCGAGCAGTACTTC. Its protein is CASSFAVTGGREQYF.

This clonotype was seen ten or more times. The gene calls are TRBV5-1 and TRBJ2-2; D is perhaps TRBD1 (5 bases). Germline V gene data show CDR1 as SGHRS and CDR2 as YFSETQ. The CDR3 runs to 16 residues. Deletions cut 1 base from V and 0 bases from J, with 10 bases between. In DNA, the CDR3 is TGCGCCAGCAGCTTGAGGAACAGGACGAACACCGGGGAGCTGTTTTTT. As protein: CASSLRNRTNTGELFF. Based on the CDR3 plus reference TRBV5-1 and TRBJ2-2, the full variable domain is KAGVTQTPRYLIKTRGQQVTLSCSPISGHRSVSWYQQTPGQGLQFLFEYFSETQRNKGNFPGRFSGRQFSNSRSEMNVSTLELGDSALYLCASSLRNRTNTGELFFGEGSRLTVL.

This clonotype was seen a few times. The V gene is TRBV12-3 or TRBV12-4, the J gene TRBJ1-2; TRBD1 is a possible D gene (6 bases). Trimming left V 6 bases short and J 5 bases short, with 13 bases between. This CDR3 contains 13 residues. The chain's CDR3 is CASSPTGQYGYTF. The CDR3 DNA reads as TGTGCCAGCAGCCCGACAGGCCAGTATGGCTACACCTTC.

V usage is TRBV4-1 and J usage is TRBJ2-7; D not resolved. The germline V and J ends were trimmed by 4 bases and 6 bases, with 16 bases remaining between them. The CDR3 spans 14 residues. Germline lookup yields CDR1 MGHRA and CDR2 YSYEKL. The CDR3 spells CASSPSRTTAEQYF. The CDR3 region has the DNA TGCGCCAGCAGCCCGAGTAGGACCACAGCCGAGCAGTACTTC.